This TCR beta chain is from a study of blood T cell repertoires in COVID-19. Turning to the study itself: PBMCs, B-cell-depleted T cells, or T cells were the source of the cDNA or gDNA that made up the material.

Patients of the Seattle cohort, enrolled during active infection, were followed longitudinally. The V end lost 3 bases, the J end lost 8 bases, and 17 bases lay between the germline ends. The length of the CDR3 is 15 residues. Looked up from germline, CDR1 is MGHRA and CDR2 is YSYEKL. Authors' analysis steps: The authors estimated nucleated cell counts from reference gene primer amplification. Sequencing was performed with immunoSEQ multiplex PCR; in TCRdb, only in-frame clones are kept and a portion is missing. V and J calls and clone size are those listed in that table; D and trimming were worked out from the DNA. The sample has 200,000 or so clones, around 90% seen once.

The TCR comes from a man aged 60 to 75 with COVID-19, enrolled during active disease. The gene calls are TRBV4-1 and TRBJ2-1; D is unclear. The sequencing sample was made of peripheral blood. The CDR3 spells CASSQIPVSSYEQFF. In DNA, the CDR3 is TGCGCCAGCAGCCAGATCCCCGTAAGTAGCTATGAGCAGTTCTTC.